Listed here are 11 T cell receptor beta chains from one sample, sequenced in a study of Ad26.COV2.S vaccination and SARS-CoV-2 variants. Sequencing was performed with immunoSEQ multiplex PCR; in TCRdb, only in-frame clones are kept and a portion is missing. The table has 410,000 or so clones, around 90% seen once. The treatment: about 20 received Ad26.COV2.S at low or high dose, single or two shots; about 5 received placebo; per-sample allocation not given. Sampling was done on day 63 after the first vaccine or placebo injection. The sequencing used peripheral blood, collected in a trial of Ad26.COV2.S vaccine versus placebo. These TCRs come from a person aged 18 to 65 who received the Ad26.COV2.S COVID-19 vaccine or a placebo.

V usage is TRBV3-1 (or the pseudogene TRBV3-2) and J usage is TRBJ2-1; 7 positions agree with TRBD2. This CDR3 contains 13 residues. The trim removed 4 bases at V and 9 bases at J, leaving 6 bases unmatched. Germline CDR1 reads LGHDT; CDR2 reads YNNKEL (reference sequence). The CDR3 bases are TGTGCCAGCAGCCCCAGACCGGGAGGTGAGCAGTTCTTC. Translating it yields CASSPRPGGEQFF.

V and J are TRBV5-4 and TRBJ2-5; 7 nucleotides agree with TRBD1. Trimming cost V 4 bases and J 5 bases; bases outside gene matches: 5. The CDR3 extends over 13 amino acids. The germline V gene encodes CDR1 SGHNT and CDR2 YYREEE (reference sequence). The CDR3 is CASSRDSAETQYF. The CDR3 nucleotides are TGTGCCAGCAGCCGGGACAGTGCCGAGACCCAGTACTTC.

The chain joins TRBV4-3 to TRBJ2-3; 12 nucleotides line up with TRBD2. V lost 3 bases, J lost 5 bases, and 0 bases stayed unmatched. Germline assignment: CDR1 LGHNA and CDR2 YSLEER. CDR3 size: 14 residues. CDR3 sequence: CASSQGLAGDTQYF. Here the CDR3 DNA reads TGCGCCAGCAGCCAGGGACTAGCGGGAGATACGCAGTATTTT.

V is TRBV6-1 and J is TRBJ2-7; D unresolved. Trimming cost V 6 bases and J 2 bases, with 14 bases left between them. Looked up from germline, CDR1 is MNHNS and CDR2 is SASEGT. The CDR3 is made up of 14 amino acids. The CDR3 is CASSSWARAYEQYF. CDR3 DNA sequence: TGTGCCAGCAGCTCCTGGGCCAGAGCCTACGAGCAGTACTTC.

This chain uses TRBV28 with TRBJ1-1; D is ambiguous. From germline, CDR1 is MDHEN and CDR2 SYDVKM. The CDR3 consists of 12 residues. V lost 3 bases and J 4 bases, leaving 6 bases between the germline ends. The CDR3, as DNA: TGTGCCAGCAGTTTCTACCTCACTGAAGCTTTCTTT. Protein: CASSFYLTEAFF.

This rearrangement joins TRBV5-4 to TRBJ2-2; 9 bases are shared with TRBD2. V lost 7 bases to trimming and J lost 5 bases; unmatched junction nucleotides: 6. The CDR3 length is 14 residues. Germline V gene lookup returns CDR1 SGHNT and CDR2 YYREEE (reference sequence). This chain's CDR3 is CASLEAGGTGELFF. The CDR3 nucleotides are TGTGCCAGCCTGGAAGCGGGAGGAACCGGGGAGCTGTTTTTT. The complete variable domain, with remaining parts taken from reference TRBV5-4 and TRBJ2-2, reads ETGVTQSPTHLIKTRGQQVTLRCSSQSGHNTVSWYQQALGQGPQFIFQYYREEENGRGNFPPRFSGLQFPNYSSELNVNALELDDSALYLCASLEAGGTGELFFGEGSRLTVL.

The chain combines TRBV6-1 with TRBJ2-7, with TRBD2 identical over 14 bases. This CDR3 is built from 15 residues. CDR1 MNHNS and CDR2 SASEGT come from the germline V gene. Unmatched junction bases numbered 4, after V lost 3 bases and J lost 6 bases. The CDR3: CASSEGLAGVGEQYF. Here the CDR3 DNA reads TGTGCCAGCAGTGAGGGACTAGCGGGAGTAGGCGAGCAGTACTTC.

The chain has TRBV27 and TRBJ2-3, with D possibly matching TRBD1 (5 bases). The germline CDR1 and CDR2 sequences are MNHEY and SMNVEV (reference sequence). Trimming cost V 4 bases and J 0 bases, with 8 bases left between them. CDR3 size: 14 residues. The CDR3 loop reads CASSWTQSTDTQYF. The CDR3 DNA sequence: TGTGCCAGCAGTTGGACACAAAGCACAGATACGCAGTATTTT.

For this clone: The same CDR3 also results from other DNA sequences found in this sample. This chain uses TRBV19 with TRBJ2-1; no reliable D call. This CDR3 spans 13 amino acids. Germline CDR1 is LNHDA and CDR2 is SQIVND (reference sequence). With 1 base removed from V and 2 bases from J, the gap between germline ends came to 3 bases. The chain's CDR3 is CASSIGPYNEQFF. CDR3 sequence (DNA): TGTGCCAGTAGTATAGGACCCTACAATGAGCAGTTCTTC. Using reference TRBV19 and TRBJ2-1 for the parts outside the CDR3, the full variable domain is DGGITQSPKYLFRKEGQNVTLSCEQNLNHDAMYWYRQDPGQGLRLIYYSQIVNDFQKGDIAEGYSVSREKKESFPLTVTSAQKNPTAFYLCASSIGPYNEQFFGPGTRLTVL.

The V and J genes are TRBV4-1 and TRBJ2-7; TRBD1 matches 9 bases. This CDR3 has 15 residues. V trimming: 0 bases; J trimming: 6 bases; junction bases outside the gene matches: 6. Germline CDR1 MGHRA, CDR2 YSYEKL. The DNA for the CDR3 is TGCGCCAGCAGCCAAGATAGTGGACAGGGGCTCGAGCAGTACTTC. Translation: CASSQDSGQGLEQYF.

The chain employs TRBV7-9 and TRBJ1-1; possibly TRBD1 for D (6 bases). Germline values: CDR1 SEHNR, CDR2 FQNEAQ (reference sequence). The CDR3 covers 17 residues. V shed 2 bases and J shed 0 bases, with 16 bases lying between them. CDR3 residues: CASSLSRGLGMNTEAFF. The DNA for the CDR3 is TGTGCCAGCAGCTTAAGTAGGGGGTTGGGGATGAACACTGAAGCTTTCTTT.